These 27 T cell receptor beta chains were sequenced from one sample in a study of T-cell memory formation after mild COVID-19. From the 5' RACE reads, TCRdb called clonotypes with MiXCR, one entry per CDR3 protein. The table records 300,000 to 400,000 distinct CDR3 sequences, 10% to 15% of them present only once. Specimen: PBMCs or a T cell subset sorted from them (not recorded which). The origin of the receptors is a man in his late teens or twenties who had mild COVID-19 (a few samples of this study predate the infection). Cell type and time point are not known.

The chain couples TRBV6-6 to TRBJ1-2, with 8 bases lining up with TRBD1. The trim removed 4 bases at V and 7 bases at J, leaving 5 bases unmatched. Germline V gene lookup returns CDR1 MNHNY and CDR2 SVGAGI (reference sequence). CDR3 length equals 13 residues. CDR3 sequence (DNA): TGTGCCAGCAGTTGGACAGGGTCCTCTGGCTACACCTTC. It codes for CASSWTGSSGYTF.

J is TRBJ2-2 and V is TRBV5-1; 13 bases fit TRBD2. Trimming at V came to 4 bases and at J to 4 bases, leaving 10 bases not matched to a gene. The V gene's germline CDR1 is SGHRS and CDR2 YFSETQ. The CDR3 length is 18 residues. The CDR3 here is CASSQPPTSGGGTGELFF. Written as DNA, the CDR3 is TGCGCCAGCAGCCAACCCCCTACTAGCGGGGGGGGCACCGGGGAGCTGTTTTTT.

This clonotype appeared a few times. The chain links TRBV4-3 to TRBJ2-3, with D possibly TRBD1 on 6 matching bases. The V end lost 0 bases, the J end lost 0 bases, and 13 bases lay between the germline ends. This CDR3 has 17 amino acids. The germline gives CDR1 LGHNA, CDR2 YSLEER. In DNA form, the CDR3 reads TGCGCCAGCAGCCAAGATCGACAGGCTACTAGCACAGATACGCAGTATTTT. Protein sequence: CASSQDRQATSTDTQYF.

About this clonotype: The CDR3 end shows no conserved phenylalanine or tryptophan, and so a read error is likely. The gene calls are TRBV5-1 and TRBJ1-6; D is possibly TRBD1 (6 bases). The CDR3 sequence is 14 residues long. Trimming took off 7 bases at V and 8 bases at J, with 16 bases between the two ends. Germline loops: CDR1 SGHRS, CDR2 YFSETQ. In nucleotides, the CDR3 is TGCGCCAGCTCGACAGGATCTACGGATTCACCCCTCCACGTT. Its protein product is CASSTGSTDSPLHV.

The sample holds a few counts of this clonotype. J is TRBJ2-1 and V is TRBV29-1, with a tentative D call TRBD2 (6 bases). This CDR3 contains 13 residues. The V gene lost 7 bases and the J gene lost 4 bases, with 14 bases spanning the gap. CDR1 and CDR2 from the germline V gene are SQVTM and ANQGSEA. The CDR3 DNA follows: TGCAGCGCCCTGGGAGGTTCTTACAATGAGCAGTTCTTC. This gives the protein CSALGGSYNEQFF.

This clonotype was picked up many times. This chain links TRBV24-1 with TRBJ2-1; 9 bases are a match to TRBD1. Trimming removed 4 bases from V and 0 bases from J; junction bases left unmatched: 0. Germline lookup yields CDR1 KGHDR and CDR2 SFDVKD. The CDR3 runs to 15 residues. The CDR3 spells CATSETGGSYNEQFF. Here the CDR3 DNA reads TGTGCCACCAGTGAGACAGGGGGCTCCTACAATGAGCAGTTCTTC.

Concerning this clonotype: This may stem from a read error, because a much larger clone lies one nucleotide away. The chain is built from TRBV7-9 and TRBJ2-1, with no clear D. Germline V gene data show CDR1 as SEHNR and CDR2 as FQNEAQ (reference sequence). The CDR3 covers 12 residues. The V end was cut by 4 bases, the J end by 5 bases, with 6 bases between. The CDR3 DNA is TGTGCCAGCAGCTCCCTGGACAATGAGCAGTTCTTC. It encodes CASSSLDNEQFF.

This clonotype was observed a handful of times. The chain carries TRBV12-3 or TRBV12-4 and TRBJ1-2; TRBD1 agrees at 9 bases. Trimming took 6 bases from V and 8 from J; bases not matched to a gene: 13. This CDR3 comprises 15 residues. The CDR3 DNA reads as TGTGCCAGCAGCCCGCCCCCGGGACAGGGCTTCGGCTACACCTTC. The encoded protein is CASSPPPGQGFGYTF.

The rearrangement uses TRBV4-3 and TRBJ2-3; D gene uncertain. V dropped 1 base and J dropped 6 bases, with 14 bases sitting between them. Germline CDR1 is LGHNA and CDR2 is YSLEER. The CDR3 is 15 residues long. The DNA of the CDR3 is TGCGCCAGCAGCCAAGTACAGATGGACCGGGATACGCAGTATTTT. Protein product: CASSQVQMDRDTQYF.

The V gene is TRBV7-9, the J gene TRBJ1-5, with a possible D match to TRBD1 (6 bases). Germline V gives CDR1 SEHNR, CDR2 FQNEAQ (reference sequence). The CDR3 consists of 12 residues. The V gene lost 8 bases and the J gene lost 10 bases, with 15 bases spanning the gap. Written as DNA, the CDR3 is TGTGCCAGCGGTCCACAGGGCGGCCCCCAGCATTTT. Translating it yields CASGPQGGPQHF.

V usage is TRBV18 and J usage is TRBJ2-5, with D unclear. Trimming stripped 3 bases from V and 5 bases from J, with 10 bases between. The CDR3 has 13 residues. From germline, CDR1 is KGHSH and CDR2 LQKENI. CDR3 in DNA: TGTGCCAGCTCACCCGGGTGGCGGGAGACCCAGTACTTC. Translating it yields CASSPGWRETQYF.

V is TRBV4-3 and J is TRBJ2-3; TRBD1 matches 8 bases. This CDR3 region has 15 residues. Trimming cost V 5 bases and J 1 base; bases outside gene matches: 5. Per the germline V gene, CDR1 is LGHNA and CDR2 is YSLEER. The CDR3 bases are TGCGCCAGCAGCACCGAGGACAGGGGCACAGATACGCAGTATTTT. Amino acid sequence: CASSTEDRGTDTQYF.

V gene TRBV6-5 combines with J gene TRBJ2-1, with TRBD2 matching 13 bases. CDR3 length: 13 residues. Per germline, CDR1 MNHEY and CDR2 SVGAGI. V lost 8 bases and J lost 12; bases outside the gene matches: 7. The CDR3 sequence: CASRLAGGRGQFF. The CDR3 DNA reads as TGTGCCAGCCGACTAGCGGGGGGACGGGGGCAGTTCTTC.

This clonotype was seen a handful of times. CDR3 nucleotide sequence: TGTGCCAGCAGCGCGGGACAGGGGATGTATGGCTACACCTTC. Translating it yields CASSAGQGMYGYTF. The V call is TRBV9, the J call TRBJ1-2, with 10 bases fitting TRBD1. V dropped 3 bases and J dropped 5; count of bases not matched to a gene: 4. CDR3 length: 14 residues. Germline-derived CDR1 and CDR2 are SGDLS and YYNGEE.

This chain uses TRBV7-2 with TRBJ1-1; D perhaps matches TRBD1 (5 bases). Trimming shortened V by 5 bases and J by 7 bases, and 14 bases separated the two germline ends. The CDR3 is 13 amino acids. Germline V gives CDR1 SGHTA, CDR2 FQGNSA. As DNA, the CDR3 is TGTGCCAGCAGCCTCGGGGGGATCGTTGAAGCTTTCTTT. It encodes CASSLGGIVEAFF.

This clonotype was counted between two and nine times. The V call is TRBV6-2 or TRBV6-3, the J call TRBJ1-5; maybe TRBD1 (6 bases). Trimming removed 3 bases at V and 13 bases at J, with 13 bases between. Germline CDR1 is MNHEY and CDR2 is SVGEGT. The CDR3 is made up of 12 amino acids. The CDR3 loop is CASSYRGGGQHF. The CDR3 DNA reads TGTGCCAGCAGTTATCGGGGGGGCGGACAGCATTTT.

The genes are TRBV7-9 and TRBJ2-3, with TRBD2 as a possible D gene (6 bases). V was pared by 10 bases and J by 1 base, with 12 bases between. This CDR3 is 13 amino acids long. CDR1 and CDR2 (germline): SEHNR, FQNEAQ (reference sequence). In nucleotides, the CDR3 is TGTGCCACCCCGGGACTGGGCACAGATACGCAGTATTTT. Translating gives CATPGLGTDTQYF.

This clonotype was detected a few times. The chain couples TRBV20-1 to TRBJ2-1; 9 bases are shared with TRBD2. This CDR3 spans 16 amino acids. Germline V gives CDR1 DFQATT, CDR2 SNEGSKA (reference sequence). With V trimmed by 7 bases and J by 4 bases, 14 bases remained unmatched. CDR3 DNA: TGCAGTGGCGGGGGGGGACAAATCGGAAGGTACAATGAGCAGTTCTTC. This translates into CSGGGGQIGRYNEQFF.

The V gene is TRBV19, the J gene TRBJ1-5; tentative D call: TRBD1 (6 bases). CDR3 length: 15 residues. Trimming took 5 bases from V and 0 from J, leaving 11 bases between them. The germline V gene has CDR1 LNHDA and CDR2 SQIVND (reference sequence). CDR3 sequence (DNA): TGTGCCAGTAGTTGGACAGAGTATAGCAATCAGCCCCAGCATTTT. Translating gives CASSWTEYSNQPQHF.

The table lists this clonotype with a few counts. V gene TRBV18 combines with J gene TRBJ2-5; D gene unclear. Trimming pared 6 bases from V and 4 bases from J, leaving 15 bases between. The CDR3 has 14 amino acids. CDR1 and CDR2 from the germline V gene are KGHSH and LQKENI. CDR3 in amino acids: CASSDPRVGETQYF. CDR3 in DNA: TGTGCCAGCTCCGACCCGCGAGTTGGAGAGACCCAGTACTTC.

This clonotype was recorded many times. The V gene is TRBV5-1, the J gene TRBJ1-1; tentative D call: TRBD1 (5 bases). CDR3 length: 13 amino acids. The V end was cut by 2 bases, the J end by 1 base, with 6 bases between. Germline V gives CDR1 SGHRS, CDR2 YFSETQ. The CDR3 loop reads CASSFGGNTEAFF. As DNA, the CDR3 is TGCGCCAGCAGCTTTGGGGGGAACACTGAAGCTTTCTTT.

This chain's CDR3 is CAISDVKANNEQFF. CDR3 nucleotides: TGTGCCATCAGTGACGTTAAAGCTAACAATGAGCAGTTCTTC. V usage is TRBV10-3 and J usage is TRBJ2-1, with D unclear. Germline CDR1 is ENHRY and CDR2 is SYGVKD. This CDR3 has 14 amino acids. V dropped 3 bases and J dropped 5 bases, with 11 bases sitting between them.

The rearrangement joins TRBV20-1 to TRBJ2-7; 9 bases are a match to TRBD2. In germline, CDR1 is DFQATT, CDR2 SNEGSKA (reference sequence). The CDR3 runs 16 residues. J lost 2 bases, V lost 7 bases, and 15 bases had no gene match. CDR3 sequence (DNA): TGCAGTGTGCTCCACAGTCTAGCGGGGATGGCCTACGAGCAGTACTTC. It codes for CSVLHSLAGMAYEQYF.

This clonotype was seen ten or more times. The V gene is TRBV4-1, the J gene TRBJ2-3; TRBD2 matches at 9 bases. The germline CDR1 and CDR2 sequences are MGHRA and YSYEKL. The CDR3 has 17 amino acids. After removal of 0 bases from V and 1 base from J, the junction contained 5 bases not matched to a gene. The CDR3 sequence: CASSQEWASGGTDTQYF. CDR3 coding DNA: TGCGCCAGCAGCCAAGAATGGGCTAGCGGGGGCACAGATACGCAGTATTTT.

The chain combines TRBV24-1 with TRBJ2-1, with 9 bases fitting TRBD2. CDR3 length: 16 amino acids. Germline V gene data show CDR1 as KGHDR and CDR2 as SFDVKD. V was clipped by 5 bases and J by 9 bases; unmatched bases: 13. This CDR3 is CATSALAGSQRGEQFF. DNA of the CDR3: TGTGCCACCAGTGCTCTAGCGGGGTCTCAGAGGGGTGAGCAGTTCTTC.

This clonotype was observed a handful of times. The CDR3 spells CASSRGQGSPDTQYF. The CDR3 DNA reads TGCGCCAGCAGTCGCGGGCAGGGTAGTCCAGATACGCAGTATTTT. V is TRBV23-1 and J is TRBJ2-3, with D perhaps TRBD1 or TRBD2 (5 bases each). TRBV23-1 is known as an ORF, though its function is uncertain. Trimming cost V 4 bases and J 4 bases, with 15 bases left between them. CDR3 length: 15 residues.

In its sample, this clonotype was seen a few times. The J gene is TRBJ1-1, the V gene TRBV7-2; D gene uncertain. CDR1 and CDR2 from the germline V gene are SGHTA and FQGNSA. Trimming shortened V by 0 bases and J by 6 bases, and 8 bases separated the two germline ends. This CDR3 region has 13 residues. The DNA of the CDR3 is TGTGCCAGCAGCTTAGCGCGAGGCGCTGAAGCTTTCTTT. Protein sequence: CASSLARGAEAFF.